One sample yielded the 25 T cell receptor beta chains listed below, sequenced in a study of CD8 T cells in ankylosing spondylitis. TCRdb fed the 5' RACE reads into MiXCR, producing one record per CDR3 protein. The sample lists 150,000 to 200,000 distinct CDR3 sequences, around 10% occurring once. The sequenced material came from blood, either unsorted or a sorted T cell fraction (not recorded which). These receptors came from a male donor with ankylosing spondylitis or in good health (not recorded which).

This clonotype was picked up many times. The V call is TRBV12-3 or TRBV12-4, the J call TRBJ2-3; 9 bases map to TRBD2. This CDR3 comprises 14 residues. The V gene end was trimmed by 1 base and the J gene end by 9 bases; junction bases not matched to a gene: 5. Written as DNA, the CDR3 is TGTGCCAGCAGTTTAGATCTGGGACTAGCAACGCAGTATTTT. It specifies CASSLDLGLATQYF.

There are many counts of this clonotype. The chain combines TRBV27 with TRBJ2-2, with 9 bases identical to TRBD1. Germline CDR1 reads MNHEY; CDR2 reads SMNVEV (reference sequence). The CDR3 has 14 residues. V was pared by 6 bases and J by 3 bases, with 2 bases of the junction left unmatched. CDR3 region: CASSRDRDTGELFF. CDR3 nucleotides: TGTGCCAGCAGCCGGGACAGGGACACCGGGGAGCTGTTTTTT.

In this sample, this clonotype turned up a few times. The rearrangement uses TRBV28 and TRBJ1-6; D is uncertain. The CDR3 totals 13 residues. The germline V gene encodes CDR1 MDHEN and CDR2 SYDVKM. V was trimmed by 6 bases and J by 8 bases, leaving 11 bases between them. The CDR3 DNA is TGTGCCAGCAGGGTCCATGGCGATTCACCCCTCCACTTT. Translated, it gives CASRVHGDSPLHF.

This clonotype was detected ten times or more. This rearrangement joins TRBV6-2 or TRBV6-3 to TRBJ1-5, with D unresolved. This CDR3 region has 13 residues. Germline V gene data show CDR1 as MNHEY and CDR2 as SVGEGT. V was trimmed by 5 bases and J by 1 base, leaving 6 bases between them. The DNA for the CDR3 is TGTGCCAGCAGTGAGGGAAGCAATCAGCCCCAGCATTTT. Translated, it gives CASSEGSNQPQHF.

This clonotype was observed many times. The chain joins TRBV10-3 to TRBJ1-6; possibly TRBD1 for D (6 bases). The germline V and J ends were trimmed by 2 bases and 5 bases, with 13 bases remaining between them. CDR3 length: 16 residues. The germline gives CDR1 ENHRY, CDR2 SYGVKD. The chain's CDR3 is CAISERGGDHNSPLHF. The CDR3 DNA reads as TGTGCCATCAGTGAGAGGGGGGGAGACCATAATTCACCCCTCCACTTT.

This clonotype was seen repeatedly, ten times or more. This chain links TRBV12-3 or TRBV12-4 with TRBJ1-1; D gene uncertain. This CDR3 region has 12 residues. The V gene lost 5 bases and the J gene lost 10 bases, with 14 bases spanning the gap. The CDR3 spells CASSPPRVRAFF. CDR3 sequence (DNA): TGTGCCAGCAGTCCCCCGCGGGTACGAGCTTTCTTT.

The CDR3 sequence is CASSLYPKAGANVLTF. As DNA, the CDR3 is TGTGCCAGCAGCTTATACCCTAAAGCTGGGGCCAACGTCCTGACTTTC. The chain uses TRBV7-9 and TRBJ2-6; no clear D. Trimming took 2 bases from V and 2 from J, leaving 10 bases between them. Germline CDR1 reads SEHNR; CDR2 reads FQNEAQ (reference sequence). This CDR3 is built from 16 residues.

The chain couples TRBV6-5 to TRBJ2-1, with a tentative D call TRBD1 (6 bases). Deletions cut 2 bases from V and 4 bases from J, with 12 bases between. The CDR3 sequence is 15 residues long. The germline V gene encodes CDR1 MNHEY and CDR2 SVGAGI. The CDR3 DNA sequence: TGTGCCAGCAGTTACGGATACAGGGAGTACAATGAGCAGTTCTTC. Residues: CASSYGYREYNEQFF.

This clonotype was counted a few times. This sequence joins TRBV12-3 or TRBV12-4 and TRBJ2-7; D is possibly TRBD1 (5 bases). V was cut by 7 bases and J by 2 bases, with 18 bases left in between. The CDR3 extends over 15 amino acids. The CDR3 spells CASTAGAASTYEQYF. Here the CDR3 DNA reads TGTGCCAGCACCGCTGGGGCAGCCTCTACCTACGAGCAGTACTTC.

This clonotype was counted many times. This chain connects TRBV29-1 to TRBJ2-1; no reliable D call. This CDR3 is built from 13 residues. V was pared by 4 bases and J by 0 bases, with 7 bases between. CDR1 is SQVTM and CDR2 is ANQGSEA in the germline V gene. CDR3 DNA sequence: TGCAGCGTTGCTGAAGACTCCTACAATGAGCAGTTCTTC. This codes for CSVAEDSYNEQFF.

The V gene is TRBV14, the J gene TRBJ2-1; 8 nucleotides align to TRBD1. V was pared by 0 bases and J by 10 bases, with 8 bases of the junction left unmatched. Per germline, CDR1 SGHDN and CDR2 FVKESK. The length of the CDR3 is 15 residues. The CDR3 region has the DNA TGTGCCAGCAGCCAAGATCTTCAGGGGGCGAGGGAGCAGTTCTTC. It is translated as CASSQDLQGAREQFF.

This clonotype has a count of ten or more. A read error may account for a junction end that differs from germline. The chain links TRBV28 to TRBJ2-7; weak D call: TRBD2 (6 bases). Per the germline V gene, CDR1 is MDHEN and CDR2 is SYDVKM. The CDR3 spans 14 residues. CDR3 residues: CASSFSGRRGTLDF. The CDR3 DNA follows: TGTGCCAGCAGTTTTTCGGGGAGACGCGGGACGCTGGACTTC.

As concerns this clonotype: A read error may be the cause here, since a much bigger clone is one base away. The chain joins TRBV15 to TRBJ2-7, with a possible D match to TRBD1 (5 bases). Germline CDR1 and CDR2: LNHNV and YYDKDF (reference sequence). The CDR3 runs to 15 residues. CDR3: CVTSRDLQGHYEQYF. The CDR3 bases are TGTGTCACCAGCAGAGATTTGCAGGGTCACTACGAGCAGTACTTC.

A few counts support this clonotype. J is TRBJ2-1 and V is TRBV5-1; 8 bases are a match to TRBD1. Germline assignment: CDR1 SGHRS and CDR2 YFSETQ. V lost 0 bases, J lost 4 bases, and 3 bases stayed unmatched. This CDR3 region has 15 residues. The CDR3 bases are TGCGCCAGCAGCTTGGGGAGGACAGGGTACAATGAGCAGTTCTTC. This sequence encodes CASSLGRTGYNEQFF.

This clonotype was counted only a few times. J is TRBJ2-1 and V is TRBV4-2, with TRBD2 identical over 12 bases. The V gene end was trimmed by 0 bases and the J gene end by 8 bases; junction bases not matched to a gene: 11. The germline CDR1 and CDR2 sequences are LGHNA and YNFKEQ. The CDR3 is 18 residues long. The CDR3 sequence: CASSQESTSGSSAYEQFF. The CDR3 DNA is TGTGCCAGCAGCCAAGAGTCGACTAGCGGGAGTTCGGCGTATGAGCAGTTCTTC.

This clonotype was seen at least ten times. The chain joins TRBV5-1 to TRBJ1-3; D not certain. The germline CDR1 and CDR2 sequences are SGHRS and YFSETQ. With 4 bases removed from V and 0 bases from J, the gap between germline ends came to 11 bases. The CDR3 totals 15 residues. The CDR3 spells CASSVTADSGNTIYF. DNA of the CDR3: TGCGCCAGCAGCGTAACAGCCGACTCTGGAAACACCATATATTTT.

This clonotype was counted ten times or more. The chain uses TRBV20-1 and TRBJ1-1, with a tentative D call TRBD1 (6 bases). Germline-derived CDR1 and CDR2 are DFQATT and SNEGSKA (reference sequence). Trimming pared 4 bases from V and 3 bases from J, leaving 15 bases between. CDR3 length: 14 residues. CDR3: CSANIQGKDTEAFF. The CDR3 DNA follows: TGCAGTGCTAATATACAGGGAAAGGACACTGAAGCTTTCTTT.

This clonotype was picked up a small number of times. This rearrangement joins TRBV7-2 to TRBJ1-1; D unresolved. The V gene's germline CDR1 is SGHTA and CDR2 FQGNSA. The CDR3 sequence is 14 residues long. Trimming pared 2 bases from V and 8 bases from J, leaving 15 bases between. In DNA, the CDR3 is TGTGCCAGCAGCTTAAGGAGGTCAGCGGAAGAAGCTTTCTTT. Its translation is CASSLRRSAEEAFF.

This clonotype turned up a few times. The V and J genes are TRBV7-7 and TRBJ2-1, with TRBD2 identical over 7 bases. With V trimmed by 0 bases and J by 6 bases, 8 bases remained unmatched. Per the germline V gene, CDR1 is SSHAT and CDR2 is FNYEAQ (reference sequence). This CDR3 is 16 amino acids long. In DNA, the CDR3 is TGTGCCAGCAGCTTAGCGCCCGCGGGACTACCCAATGAGCAGTTCTTC. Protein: CASSLAPAGLPNEQFF.

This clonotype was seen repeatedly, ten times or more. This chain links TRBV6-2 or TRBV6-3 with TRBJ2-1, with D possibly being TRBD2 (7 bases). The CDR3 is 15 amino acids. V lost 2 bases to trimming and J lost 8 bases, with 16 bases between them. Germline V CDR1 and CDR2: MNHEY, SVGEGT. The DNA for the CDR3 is TGTGCCAGCAGTTACCGTGGGGGGGCACCCCATGAGCAGTTCTTC. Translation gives CASSYRGGAPHEQFF.

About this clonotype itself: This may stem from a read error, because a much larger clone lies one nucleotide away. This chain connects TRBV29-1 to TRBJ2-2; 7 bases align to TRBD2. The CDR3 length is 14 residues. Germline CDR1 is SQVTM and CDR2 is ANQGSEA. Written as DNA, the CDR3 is TGCAGCGTTGAGTATCGGGGGGATACCGGGGAGCGGTTTTTT. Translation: CSVEYRGDTGERFF.

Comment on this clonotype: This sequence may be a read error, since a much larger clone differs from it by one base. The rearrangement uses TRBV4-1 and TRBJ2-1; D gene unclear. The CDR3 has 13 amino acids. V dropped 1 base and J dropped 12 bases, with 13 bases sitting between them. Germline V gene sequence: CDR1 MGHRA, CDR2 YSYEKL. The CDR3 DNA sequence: TGCGCCAGCAGCCAAGCGTATTCGGATGCGCAGTTCTTC. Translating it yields CASSQAYSDAQFF.

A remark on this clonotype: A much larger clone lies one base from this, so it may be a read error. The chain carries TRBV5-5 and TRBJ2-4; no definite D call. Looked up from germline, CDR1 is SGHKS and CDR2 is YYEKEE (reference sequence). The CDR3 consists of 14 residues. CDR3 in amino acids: CASSPLLVKNTQYF. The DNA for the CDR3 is TGTGCCAGCAGCCCTTTGCTGGTAAAGAACACTCAGTACTTC. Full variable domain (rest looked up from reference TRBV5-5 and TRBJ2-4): DAGVTQSPTHLIKTRGQQVTLRCSPISGHKSVSWYQQVLGQGPQFIFQYYEKEERGRGNFPDRFSARQFPNYSSELNVNALLLGDSALYLCASSPLLVKNTQYFGAGTRLSVL.

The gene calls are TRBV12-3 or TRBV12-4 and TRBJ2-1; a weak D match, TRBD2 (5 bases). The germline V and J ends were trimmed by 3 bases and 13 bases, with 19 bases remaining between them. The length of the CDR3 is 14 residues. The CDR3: CASSFNTRASSQFF. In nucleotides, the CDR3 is TGTGCCAGCAGTTTCAATACCCGGGCCTCTAGCCAGTTCTTC.

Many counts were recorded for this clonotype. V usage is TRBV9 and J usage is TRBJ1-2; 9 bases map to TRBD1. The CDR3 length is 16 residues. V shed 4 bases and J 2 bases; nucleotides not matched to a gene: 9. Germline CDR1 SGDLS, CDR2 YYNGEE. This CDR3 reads CASSPRPGTGNYGYTF. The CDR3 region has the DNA TGTGCCAGCAGCCCCCGACCCGGGACAGGGAACTATGGCTACACCTTC.